A single sample gave rise to the 2 T cell receptor beta chains below, sequenced in a study of shared clonotypes between healthy human individuals. Produced via immunoSEQ multiplex PCR; TCRdb's table is partial and in-frame only. The sample contains some 690,000 clones, roughly 91% of which appear only once. The sample comprised memory CD8+ T cells from PBMCs. Documented subset: CD45RO+ cells pooled with CCR7-negative TemRA cells. Receptors originate from a man between 18 and 35 years old in good health. Some clones in this sample may be carry-over from other donors' samples.

The chain carries TRBV11-2 and TRBJ2-4; TRBD1 aligns across 8 bases. The germline CDR1 and CDR2 sequences are SGHAT and FQNNGV. The CDR3 consists of 17 residues. V was clipped by 6 bases and J by 0 bases; unmatched bases: 10. The CDR3 loop reads CASRPGGLGLAKNIQYF. The CDR3 DNA is TGTGCCAGCAGGCCAGGGGGCCTGGGGTTAGCCAAAAACATTCAGTACTTC.

In this sample, this clone turned up once. The chain joins TRBV7-9 to TRBJ2-1; either TRBD1 or TRBD2 may supply D (5 bases each). Per the germline V gene, CDR1 is SEHNR and CDR2 is FQNEAQ (reference sequence). There are 12 residues in the CDR3. CDR3 in amino acids: CAGGDTYNEQFF. The CDR3 DNA is TGTGCTGGGGGTGACACCTACAATGAGCAGTTCTTC.